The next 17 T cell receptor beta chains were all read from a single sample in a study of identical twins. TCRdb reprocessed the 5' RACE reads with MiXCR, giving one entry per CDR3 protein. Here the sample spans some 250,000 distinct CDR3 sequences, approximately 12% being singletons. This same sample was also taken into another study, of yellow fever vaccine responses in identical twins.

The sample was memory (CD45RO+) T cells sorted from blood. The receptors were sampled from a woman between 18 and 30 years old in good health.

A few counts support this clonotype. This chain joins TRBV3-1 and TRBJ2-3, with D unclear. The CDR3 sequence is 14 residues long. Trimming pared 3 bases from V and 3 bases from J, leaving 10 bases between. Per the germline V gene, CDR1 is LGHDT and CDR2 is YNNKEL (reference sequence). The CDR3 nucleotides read TGTGCCAGCAGCCACGGAAGGCAGACAGATACGCAGTATTTT. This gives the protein CASSHGRQTDTQYF.

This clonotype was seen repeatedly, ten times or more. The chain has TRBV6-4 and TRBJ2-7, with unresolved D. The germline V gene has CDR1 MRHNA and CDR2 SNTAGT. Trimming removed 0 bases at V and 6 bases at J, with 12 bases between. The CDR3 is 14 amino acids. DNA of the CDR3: TGTGCCAGCAGTGACTCAGTAGAAGCAACCGAGCAGTACTTC. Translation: CASSDSVEATEQYF.

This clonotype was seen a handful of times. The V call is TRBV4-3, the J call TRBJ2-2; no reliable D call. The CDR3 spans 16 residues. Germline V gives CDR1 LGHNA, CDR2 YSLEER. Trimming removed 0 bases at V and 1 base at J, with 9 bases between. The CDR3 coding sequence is TGCGCCAGCAGCCAAGATTATTTTCAGAACACCGGGGAGCTGTTTTTT. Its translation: CASSQDYFQNTGELFF.

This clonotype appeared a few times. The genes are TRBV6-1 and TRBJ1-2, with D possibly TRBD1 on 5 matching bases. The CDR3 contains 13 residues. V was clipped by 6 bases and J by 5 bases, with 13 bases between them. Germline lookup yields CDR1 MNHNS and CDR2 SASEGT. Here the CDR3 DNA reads TGTGCCAGCAGCGTGGGGGGAAGATATGGCTACACCTTC. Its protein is CASSVGGRYGYTF.

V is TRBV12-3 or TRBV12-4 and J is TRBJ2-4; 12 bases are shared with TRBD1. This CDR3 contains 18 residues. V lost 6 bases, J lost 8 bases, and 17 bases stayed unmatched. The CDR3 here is CASSSLQGQGANYDIQYF. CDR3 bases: TGTGCCAGCAGCTCGCTCCAGGGACAGGGGGCCAATTATGACATTCAGTACTTC.

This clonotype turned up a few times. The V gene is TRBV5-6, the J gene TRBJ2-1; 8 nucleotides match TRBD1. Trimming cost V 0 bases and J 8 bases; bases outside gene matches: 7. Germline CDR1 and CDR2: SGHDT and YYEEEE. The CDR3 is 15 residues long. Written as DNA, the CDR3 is TGTGCCAGCAGCTTGGGGACAGGGTTGATCGATGAGCAGTTCTTC. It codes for CASSLGTGLIDEQFF.

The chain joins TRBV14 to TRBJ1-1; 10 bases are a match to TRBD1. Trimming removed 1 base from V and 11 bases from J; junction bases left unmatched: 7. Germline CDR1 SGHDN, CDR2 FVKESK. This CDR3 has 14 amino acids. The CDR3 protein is CASSQAGQGEVAFF. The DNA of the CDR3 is TGTGCCAGCAGCCAAGCCGGACAGGGGGAGGTGGCTTTCTTT.

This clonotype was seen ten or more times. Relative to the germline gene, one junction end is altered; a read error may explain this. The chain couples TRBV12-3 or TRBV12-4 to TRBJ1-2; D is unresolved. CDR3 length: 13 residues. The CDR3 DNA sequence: TGTGCCAGCAGTAGCTCGGATTGGGCCCTTCGGGCCTTC. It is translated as CASSSSDWALRAF.

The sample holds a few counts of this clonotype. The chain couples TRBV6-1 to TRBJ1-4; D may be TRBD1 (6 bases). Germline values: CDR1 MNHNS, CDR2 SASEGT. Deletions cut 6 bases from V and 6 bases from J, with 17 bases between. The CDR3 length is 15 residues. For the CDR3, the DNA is TGTGCCAGCAGAGCAGGAGGGGGAAAAGATGAAAAACTGTTTTTT. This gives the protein CASRAGGGKDEKLFF.

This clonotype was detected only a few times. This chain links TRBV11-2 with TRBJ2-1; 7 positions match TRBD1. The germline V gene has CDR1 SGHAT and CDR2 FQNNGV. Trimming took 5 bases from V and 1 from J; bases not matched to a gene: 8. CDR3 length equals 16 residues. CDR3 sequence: CASSTTGTRSYNEQFF. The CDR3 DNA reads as TGTGCCAGCAGCACGACAGGGACCAGGTCCTACAATGAGCAGTTCTTC. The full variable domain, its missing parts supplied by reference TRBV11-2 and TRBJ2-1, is EAGVAQSPRYKIIEKRQSVAFWCNPISGHATLYWYQQILGQGPKLLIQFQNNGVVDDSQLPKDRFSAERLKGVDSTLKIQPAKLEDSAVYLCASSTTGTRSYNEQFFGPGTRLTVL.

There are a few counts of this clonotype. Here the CDR3 DNA reads TGTGCCAGCACCACTTCTTACCAAGAGACCCAGTACTTC. The encoded protein is CASTTSYQETQYF. V and J are TRBV12-3 or TRBV12-4 and TRBJ2-5, with D hard to call. This CDR3 has 13 amino acids. Trimming took off 7 bases at V and 0 bases at J, with 9 bases between the two ends.

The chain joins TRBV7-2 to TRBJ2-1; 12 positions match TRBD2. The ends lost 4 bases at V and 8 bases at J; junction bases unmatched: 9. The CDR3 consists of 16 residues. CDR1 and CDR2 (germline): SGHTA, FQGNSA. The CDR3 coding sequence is TGTGCCAGCAGCTCCTCTAGCGGGGGGGCTCAGTATGAGCAGTTCTTC. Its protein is CASSSSSGGAQYEQFF.

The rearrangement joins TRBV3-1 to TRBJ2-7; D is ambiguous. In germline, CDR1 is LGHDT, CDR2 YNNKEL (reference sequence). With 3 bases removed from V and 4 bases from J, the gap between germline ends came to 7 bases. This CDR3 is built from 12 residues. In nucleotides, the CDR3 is TGTGCCAGCAGCCAGGGATGGTACGAGCAGTACTTC. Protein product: CASSQGWYEQYF.

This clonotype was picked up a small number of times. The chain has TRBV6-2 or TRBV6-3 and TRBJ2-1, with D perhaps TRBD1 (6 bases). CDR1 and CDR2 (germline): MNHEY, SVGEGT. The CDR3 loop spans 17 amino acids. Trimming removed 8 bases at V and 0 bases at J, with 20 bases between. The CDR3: CASRPPRQESSYNEQFF. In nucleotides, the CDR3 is TGTGCCAGCCGACCCCCCCGACAGGAGAGCTCCTACAATGAGCAGTTCTTC.

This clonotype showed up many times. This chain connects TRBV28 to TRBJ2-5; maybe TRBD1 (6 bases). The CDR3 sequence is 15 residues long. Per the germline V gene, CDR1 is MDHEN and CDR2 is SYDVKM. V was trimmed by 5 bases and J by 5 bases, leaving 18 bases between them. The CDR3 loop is CASSTAHRAAETQYF. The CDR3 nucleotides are TGTGCCAGCAGTACCGCCCACAGGGCGGCTGAGACCCAGTACTTC.

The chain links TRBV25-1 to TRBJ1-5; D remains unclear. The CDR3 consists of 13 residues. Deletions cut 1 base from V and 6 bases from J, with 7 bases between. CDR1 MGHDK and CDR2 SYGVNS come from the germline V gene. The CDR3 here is CASSEWGGQPQHF. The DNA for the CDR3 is TGTGCCAGCAGTGAATGGGGTGGTCAGCCCCAGCATTTT.

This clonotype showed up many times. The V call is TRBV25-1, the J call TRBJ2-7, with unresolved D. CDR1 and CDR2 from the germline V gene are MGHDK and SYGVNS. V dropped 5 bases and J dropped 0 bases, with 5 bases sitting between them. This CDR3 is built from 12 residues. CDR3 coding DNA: TGTGCCAGCAGTACCAACTCCTACGAGCAGTACTTC. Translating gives CASSTNSYEQYF.